This entry features one T cell receptor (beta chain) sequence. The antigen is not known. V gave up 4 bases and J gave up 4 bases, with 14 bases separating them. Per germline, CDR1 SGHTS and CDR2 YDEGEE. The CDR3 totals 14 residues. The data were taken from a study of T cell responses to AZD1222 COVID-19 vaccine. The repertoire was sequenced with immunoSEQ multiplex PCR; TCRdb's copy has only in-frame clones and lacks some. This repertoire shows approximately 120,000 clones, 90% found once; its top ten account for roughly 7.8%. Study-wide points: Clonal diversity was possibly underestimated, and the donors were mostly white British, with more females. Regions 160-218 and 743-854 dominated among vaccine-associated CD4 TCRs spanning spike. Baseline serology detected seropositivity in only 5 to 7 AZD1222 recipients.

Source: peripheral blood, taken on day 0 of AZD1222 vaccination. The TCR comes from an adult in good health. V and J are TRBV5-8 and TRBJ2-5; perhaps TRBD1 as D (7 bases). Here the CDR3 reads CASSAAQGGETQYF. CDR3 bases: TGTGCCAGCAGCGCGGCGCAGGGGGGAGAGACCCAGTACTTC.